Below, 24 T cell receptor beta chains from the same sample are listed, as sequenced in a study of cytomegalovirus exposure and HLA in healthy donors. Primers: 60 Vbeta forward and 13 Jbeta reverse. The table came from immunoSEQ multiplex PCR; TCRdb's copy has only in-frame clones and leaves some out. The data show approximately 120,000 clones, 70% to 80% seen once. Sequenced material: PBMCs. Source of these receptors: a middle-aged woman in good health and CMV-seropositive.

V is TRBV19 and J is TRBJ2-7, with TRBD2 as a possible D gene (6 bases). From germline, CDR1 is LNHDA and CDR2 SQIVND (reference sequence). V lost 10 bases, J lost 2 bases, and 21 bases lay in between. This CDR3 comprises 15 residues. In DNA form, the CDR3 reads TGTGCCACTAAAAGGGACTTTCCCCTACCCTACGAGCAGTACTTC. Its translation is CATKRDFPLPYEQYF.

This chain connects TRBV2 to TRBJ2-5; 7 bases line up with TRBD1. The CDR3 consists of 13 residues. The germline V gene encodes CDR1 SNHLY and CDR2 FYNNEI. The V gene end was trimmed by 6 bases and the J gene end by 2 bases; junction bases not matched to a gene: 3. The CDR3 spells CASSPDRQETQYF. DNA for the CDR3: TGTGCCAGCAGCCCGGACAGGCAAGAGACCCAGTACTTC.

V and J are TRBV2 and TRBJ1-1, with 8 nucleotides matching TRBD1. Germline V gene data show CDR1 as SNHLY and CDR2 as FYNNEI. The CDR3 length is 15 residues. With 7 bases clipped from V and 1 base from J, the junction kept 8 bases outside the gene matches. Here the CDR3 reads CASIQGARENTEAFF. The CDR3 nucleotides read TGTGCCAGCATCCAGGGGGCAAGGGAGAACACTGAAGCTTTCTTT.

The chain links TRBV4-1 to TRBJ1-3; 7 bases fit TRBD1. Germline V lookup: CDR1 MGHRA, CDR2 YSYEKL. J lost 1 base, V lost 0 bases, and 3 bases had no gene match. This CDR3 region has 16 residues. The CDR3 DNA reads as TGCGCCAGCAGCCAAGATAGGGGACAGTCTGGAAACACCATATATTTT. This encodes CASSQDRGQSGNTIYF.

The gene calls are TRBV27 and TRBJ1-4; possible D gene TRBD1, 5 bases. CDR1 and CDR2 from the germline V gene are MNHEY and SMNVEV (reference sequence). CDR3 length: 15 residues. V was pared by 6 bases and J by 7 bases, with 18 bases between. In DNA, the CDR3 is TGTGCCAGCAGGAGAGGATTAAGCGGGGGTGAAAAACTGTTTTTT. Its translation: CASRRGLSGGEKLFF.

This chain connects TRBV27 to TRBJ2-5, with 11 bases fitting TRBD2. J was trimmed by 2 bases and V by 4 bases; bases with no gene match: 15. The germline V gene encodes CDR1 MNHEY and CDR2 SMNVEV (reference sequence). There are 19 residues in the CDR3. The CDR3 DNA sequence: TGTGCCAGCAGTTCCCCGCGGGCTAGCGGGGGGTCTCTACAAGAGACCCAGTACTTC. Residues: CASSSPRASGGSLQETQYF.

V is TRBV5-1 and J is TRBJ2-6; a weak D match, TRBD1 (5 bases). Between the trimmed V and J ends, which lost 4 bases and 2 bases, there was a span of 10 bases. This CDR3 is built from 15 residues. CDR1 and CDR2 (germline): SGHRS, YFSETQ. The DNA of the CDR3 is TGCGCCAGCAGCGTAGGGGTTACTGGGGCCAACGTCCTGACTTTC. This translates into CASSVGVTGANVLTF.

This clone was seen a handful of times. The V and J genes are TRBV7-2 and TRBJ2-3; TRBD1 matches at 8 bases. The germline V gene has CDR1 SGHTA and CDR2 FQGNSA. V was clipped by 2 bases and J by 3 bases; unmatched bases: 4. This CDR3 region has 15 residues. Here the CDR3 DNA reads TGTGCCAGCAGCTTATTCGGACAGGGAACAGATACGCAGTATTTT. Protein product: CASSLFGQGTDTQYF.

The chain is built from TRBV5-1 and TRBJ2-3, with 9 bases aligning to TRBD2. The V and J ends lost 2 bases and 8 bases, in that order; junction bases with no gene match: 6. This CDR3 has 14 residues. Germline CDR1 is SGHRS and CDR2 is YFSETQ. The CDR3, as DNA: TGCGCCAGCAGCTTAGGCGGGGGGGCAGGTACGCAGTATTTT. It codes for CASSLGGGAGTQYF.

As DNA, the CDR3 is TGTGCCAGCAGTTTATGGGGGACAGGGAGTCAAGAGACCCAGTACTTC. Residues: CASSLWGTGSQETQYF. This sequence joins TRBV28 and TRBJ2-5, with TRBD1 matching 9 bases. V trimming: 0 bases; J trimming: 2 bases; junction bases outside the gene matches: 4. The germline gives CDR1 MDHEN, CDR2 SYDVKM. The CDR3 is 16 amino acids.

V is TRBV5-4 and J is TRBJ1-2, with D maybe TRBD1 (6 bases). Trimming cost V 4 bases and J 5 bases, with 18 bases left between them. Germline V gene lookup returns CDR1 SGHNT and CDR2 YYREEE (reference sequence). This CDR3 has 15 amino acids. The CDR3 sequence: CASSPGTSREYGYTF. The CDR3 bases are TGTGCCAGCAGCCCGGGGACAAGCCGAGAATATGGCTACACCTTC.

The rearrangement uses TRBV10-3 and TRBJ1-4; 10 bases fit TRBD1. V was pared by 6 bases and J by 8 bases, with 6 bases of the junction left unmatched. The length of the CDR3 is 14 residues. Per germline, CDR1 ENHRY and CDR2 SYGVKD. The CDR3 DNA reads TGTGCCATCAGCCAGGACAGGGGGGCGGAAAAACTGTTTTTT. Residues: CAISQDRGAEKLFF.

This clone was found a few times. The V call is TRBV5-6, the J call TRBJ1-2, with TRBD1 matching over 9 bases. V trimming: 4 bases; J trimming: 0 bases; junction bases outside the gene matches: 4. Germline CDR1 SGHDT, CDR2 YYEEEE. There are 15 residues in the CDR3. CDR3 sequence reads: CASSGQGSPNYGYTF. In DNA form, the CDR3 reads TGTGCCAGCAGCGGACAGGGGAGTCCTAACTATGGCTACACCTTC.

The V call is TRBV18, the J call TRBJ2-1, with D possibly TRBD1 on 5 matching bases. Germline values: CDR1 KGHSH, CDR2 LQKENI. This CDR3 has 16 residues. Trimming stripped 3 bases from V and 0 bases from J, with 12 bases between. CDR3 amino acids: CASSPRQPSSYNEQFF. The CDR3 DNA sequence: TGTGCCAGCTCACCGCGACAGCCTAGCTCCTACAATGAGCAGTTCTTC.

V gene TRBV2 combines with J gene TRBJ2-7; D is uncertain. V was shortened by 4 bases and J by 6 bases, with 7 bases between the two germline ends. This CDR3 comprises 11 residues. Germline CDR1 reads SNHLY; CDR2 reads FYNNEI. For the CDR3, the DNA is TGTGCCAGCAGTGTCGGTTTCGAGCAGTACTTC. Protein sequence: CASSVGFEQYF.

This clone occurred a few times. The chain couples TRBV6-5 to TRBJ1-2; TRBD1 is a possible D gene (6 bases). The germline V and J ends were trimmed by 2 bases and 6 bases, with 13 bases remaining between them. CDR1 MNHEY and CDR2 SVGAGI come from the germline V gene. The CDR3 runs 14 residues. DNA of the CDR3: TGTGCCAGCAGTTACACAGACAGGTATGATGGCTACACCTTC. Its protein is CASSYTDRYDGYTF.

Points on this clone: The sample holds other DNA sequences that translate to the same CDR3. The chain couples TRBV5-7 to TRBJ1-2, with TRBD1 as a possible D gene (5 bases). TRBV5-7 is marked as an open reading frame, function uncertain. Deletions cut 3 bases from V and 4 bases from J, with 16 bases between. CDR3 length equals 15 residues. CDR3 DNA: TGTGCCAGCAGCTCAGGGCAGGGAGGCAGCTATGGCTACACCTTC. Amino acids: CASSSGQGGSYGYTF.

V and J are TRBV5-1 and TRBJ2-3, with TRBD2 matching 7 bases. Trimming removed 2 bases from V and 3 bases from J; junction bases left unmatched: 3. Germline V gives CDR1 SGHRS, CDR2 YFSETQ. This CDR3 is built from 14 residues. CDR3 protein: CASSFGLETDTQYF. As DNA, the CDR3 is TGCGCCAGCAGCTTCGGACTAGAAACAGATACGCAGTATTTT.

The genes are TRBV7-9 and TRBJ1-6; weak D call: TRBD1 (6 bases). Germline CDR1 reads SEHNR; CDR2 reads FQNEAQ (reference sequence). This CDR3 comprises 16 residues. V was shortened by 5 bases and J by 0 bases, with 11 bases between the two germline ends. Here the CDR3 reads CASSLTGSSYNSPLHF. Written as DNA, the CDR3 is TGTGCCAGCAGCCTTACAGGGAGCTCCTATAATTCACCCCTCCACTTT.

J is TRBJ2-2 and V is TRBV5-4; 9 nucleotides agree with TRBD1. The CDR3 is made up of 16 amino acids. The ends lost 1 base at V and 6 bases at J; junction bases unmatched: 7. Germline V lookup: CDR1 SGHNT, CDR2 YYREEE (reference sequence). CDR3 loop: CASSLPNRGRPGELFF. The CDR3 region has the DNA TGTGCCAGCAGCTTGCCCAACAGGGGGCGGCCCGGGGAGCTGTTTTTT.

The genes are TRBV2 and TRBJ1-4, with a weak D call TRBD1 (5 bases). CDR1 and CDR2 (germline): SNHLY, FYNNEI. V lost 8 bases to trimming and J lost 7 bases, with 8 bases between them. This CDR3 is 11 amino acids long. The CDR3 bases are TGTGCCAGCTCGGGGGGTGAAAAACTGTTTTTT. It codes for CASSGGEKLFF.

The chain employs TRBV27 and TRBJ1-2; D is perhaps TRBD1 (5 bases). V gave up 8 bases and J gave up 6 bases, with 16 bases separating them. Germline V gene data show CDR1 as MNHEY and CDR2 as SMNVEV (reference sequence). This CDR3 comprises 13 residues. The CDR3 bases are TGTGCCAGCGCTCGAAGGGGTGTGGATGGCTACACCTTC. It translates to CASARRGVDGYTF.

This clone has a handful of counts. The CDR3 bases are TGTGCCAGCATCCGGACAGCTTCCTACGAGCAGTACTTC. Its translation: CASIRTASYEQYF. The genes are TRBV28 and TRBJ2-7; D is perhaps TRBD1 (6 bases). The V and J ends lost 7 bases and 1 base respectively, with 11 bases between them. The CDR3 length is 13 residues. Germline V lookup: CDR1 MDHEN, CDR2 SYDVKM. Full variable domain (outside the CDR3, taken from reference TRBV28 and TRBJ2-7): DVKVTQSSRYLVKRTGEKVFLECVQDMDHENMFWYRQDPGLGLRLIYFSYDVKMKEKGDIPEGYSVSREKKERFSLILESASTNQTSMYLCASIRTASYEQYFGPGTRLTVT.

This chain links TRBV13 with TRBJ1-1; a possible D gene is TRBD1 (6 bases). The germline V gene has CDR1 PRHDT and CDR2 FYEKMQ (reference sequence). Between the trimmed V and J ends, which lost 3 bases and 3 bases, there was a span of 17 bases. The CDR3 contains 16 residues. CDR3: CASSLRSPGGHTEAFF. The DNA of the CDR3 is TGTGCCAGCAGCTTGAGGTCGCCGGGGGGCCACACTGAAGCTTTCTTT.